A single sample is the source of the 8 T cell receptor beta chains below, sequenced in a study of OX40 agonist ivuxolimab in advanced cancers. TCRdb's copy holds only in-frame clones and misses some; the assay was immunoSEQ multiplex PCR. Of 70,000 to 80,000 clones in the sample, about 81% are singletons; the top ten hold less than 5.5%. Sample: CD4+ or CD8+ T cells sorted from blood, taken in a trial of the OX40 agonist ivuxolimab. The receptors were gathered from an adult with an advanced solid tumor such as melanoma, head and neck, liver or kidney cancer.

CDR3 amino acids: CASSLGPKSSYEQYF. In DNA, the CDR3 is TGCGCCAGCAGCTTGGGCCCCAAAAGCTCCTACGAGCAGTACTTC. The chain couples TRBV5-1 to TRBJ2-7, with D unresolved. Trimming stripped 0 bases from V and 0 bases from J, with 10 bases between. There are 15 residues in the CDR3. Per the germline V gene, CDR1 is SGHRS and CDR2 is YFSETQ.

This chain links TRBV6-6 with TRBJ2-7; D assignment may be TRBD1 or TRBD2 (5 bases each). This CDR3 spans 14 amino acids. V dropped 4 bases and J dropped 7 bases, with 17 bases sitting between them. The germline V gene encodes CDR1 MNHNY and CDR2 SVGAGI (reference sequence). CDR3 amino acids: CASSSSGAGVEQYF. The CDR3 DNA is TGTGCCAGCAGTTCCTCCGGGGCGGGTGTAGAGCAGTACTTC.

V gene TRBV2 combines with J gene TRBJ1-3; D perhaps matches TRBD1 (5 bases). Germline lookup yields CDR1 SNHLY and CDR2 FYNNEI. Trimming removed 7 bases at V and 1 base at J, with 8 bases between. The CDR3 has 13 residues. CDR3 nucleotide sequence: TGTGCCAGCAAGCAGGGTTCTGGAAACACCATATATTTT. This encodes CASKQGSGNTIYF.

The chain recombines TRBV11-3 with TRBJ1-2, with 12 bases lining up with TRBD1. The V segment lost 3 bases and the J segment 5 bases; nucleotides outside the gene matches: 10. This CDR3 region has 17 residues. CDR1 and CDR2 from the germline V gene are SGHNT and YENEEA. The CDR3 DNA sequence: TGTGCCAGCAGCTTGACCGGGACAGGGGGCGCTTGGTATGGCTACACCTTC. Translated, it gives CASSLTGTGGAWYGYTF. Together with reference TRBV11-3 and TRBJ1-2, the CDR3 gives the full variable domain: EAGVVQSPRYKIIEKKQPVAFWCNPISGHNTLYWYLQNLGQGPELLIRYENEEAVDDSQLPKDRFSAERLKGVDSTLKIQPAELGDSAVYLCASSLTGTGGAWYGYTFGSGTRLTVV.

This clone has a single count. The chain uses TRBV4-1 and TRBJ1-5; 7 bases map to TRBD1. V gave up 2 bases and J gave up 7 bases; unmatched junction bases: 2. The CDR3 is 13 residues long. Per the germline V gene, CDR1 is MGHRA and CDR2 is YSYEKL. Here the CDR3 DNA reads TGCGCCAGCAGCCAAACAGGGGACCAGCCCCAGCATTTT. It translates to CASSQTGDQPQHF.

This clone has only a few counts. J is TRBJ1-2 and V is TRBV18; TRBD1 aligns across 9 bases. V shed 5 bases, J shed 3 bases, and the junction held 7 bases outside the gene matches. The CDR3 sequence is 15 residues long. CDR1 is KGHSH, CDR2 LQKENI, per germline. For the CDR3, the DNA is TGTGCCAGCTCATTGACGGGACAGGGTGACTATGGCTACACCTTC. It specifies CASSLTGQGDYGYTF.

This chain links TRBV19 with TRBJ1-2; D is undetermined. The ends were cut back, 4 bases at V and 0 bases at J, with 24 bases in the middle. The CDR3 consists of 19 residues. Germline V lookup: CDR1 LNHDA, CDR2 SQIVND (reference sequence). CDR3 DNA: TGTGCCAGTAGTACTCACACTGAGGTATCTCCGAAGACTAACTATGGCTACACCTTC. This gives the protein CASSTHTEVSPKTNYGYTF.

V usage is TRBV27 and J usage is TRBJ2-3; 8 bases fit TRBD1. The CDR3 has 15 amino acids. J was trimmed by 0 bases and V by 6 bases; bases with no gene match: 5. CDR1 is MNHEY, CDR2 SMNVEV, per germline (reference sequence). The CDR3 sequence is CASSRQGTSTDTQYF. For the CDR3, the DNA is TGTGCCAGCAGCCGACAGGGGACGAGCACAGATACGCAGTATTTT.